One T cell receptor (beta chain) is described in this entry. Its antigen is still unknown. The authors ran a second PCR of roughly 6 to 11 cycles using a sample-barcoded 5' primer and a J-beta primer mix. From the 5' RACE reads, TCRdb called clonotypes with MiXCR, one entry per CDR3 protein. This sample yields 550,000 to 600,000 distinct CDR3 sequences, of which more than 45% are seen a single time; around 23% belongs to the top ten. This sample is drawn from a study of blood T cells in healthy people across ages. Findings and caveats of the study: There were more naive CD4+ cells and higher diversity in long-lived donors than in aged donors.

J was trimmed by 2 bases and V by 5 bases; bases with no gene match: 4. Germline-derived CDR1 and CDR2 are DFQATT and SNEGSKA (reference sequence). This CDR3 region has 15 residues. The sequenced sample was blood. This clonotype was sampled from a man at least 80 years old in good health. The rearrangement uses TRBV20-1 and TRBJ2-3; 13 bases are a match to TRBD2. This CDR3 is CSAHGLAGATDTQYF. DNA for the CDR3: TGCAGTGCTCACGGACTAGCGGGGGCCACAGATACGCAGTATTTT.